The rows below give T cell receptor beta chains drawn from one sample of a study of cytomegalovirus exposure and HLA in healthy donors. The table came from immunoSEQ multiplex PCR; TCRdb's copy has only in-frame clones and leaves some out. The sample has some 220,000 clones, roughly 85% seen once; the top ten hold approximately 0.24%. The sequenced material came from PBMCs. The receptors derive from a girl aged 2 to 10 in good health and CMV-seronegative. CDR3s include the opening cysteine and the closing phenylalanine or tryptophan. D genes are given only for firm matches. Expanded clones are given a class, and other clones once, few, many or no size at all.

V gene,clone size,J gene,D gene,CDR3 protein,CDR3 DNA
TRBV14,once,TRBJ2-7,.,CASSQGYYEQYF,TGTGCCAGCAGCCAAGGTTACTACGAGCAGTACTTC
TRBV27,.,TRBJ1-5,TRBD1,CASSLVGQGFYSNQPQHF,TGTGCCAGCAGTTTGGTGGGACAGGGGTTTTATAGCAATCAGCCCCAGCATTTT
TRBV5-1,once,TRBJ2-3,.,CASSLPNYGTDTQYF,TGCGCCAGCAGCTTGCCGAACTATGGCACAGATACGCAGTATTTT
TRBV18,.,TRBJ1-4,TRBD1,CASSPNRGGTNEKLFF,TGTGCCAGCTCACCAAACAGGGGCGGCACTAATGAAAAACTGTTTTTT
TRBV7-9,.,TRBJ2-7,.,CASSLDGSYEQYF,TGTGCCAGCAGCTTAGACGGGTCCTACGAGCAGTACTTC
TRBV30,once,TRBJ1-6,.,CAWSSGASSYNSPLHF,TGTGCCTGGAGTTCAGGGGCGAGCTCCTATAATTCACCCCTCCACTTT
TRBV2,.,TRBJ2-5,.,CASSGTGKPQYF,TGTGCCAGCAGCGGAACAGGCAAGCCCCAGTACTTC
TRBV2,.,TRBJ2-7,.,CASSVEGRPSYEQYF,TGTGCTAGCAGTGTAGAGGGCCGTCCCTCCTACGAGCAGTACTTC
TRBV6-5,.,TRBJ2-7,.,CASSYWLRGSYEQYF,TGTGCCAGCAGTTACTGGTTACGGGGGAGCTACGAGCAGTACTTC
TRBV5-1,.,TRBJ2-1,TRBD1,CASSPWIGQGNNEQFF,TGCGCCAGCAGCCCTTGGATTGGACAGGGCAACAATGAGCAGTTCTTC
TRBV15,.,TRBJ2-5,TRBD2,CATSRVVAGARRDLYDQYF,TGTGCCACCAGCAGAGTGGTAGCGGGGGCCCGAAGGGACCTCTACGACCAGTACTTC
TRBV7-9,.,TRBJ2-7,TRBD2,CASSLTSGGASSYEQYF,TGTGCCAGCAGCTTGACTAGCGGGGGGGCGAGCTCCTACGAGCAGTACTTC
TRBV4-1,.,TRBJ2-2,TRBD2,CASSQDRGSRGLAGDTGELFF,TGCGCCAGCAGCCAAGATCGGGGCTCCAGGGGTCTAGCGGGAGACACCGGGGAGCTGTTTTTT
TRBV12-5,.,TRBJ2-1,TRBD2,CASGLGGTSANEQFF,TGTGCTAGTGGTTTGGGGGGGACTAGCGCCAATGAGCAGTTCTTC
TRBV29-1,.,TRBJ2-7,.,CSVVRQLSGEQYF,TGCAGCGTTGTGCGGCAATTGTCGGGGGAGCAGTACTTC
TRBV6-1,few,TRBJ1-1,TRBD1,CASDLQGTEAFF,TGTGCCAGTGACCTACAGGGGACTGAAGCTTTCTTT
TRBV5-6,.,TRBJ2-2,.,CASSLRQNTGELFF,TGTGCCAGCAGCTTGAGACAGAACACCGGGGAGCTGTTTTTT
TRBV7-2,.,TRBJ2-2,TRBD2,CASSPRRTSGRGGELFF,TGTGCCAGCAGCCCGAGGAGGACCAGCGGGAGAGGCGGGGAGCTGTTTTTT
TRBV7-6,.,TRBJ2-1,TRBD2,CASSTSGRAVEQFF,TGTGCCAGCAGCACTAGCGGGAGGGCGGTTGAGCAGTTCTTC
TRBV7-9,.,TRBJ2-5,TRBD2,CSSSPRTSSGETQYF,TGTTCCAGCAGCCCAAGGACTAGTTCGGGAGAGACCCAGTACTTC
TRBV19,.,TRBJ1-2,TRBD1,CASTDRGGYTF,TGTGCCAGTACCGACAGGGGTGGCTACACCTTC
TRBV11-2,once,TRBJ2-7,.,CASSLVPVRAGKYEQYF,TGTGCCAGCAGCTTAGTACCCGTGAGAGCGGGTAAGTACGAGCAGTACTTC
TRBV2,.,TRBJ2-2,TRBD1,CASTPQTGTVTGELFF,TGTGCCAGCACCCCCCAGACCGGGACAGTTACCGGGGAGCTGTTTTTT
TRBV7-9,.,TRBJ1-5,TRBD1,CASSPGTGNQPQHF,TGTGCCAGCAGCCCCGGGACAGGCAATCAGCCCCAGCATTTT
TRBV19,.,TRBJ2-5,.,CASSPRWGQQETQYF,TGTGCCAGTAGTCCTCGATGGGGGCAGCAAGAGACCCAGTACTTC
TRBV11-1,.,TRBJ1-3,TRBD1,CASSFLDRPSSGNTIYF,TGTGCCAGCAGTTTCCTGGACAGGCCTTCCTCTGGAAACACCATATATTTT
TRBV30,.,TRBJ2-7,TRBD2,CAWNQLAGGAYEQYF,TGTGCCTGGAATCAGCTAGCGGGAGGGGCCTACGAGCAGTACTTC
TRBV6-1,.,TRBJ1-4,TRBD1,CASSGDRVNEKLFF,TGTGCCAGCAGTGGGGACAGGGTGAATGAAAAACTGTTTTTT
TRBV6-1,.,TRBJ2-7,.,CASRVPDRGEGGQYF,TGTGCCAGCAGAGTCCCGGACAGAGGGGAAGGAGGGCAGTACTTC
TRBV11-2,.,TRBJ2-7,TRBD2,CASSFTSGFYEQYF,TGTGCCAGCAGCTTTACTAGCGGTTTCTACGAGCAGTACTTC
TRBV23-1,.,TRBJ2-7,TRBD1,CASSLCRGLTYEQYF,TGCGCCAGCAGTCTATGCAGGGGGCTAACCTACGAGCAGTACTTC
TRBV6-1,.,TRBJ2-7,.,CASSVSVVGRDYEQYF,TGTGCCAGCAGTGTGTCCGTTGTGGGCAGGGACTACGAGCAGTACTTC
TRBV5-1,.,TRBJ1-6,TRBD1,CASSSEDRAIGSPLHF,TGCGCCAGCAGCTCTGAAGACAGGGCTATAGGCTCACCCCTCCACTTT
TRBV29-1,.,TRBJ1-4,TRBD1,CSVAVGDRDEKLFF,TGCAGCGTCGCCGTGGGGGACAGGGACGAAAAACTGTTTTTT
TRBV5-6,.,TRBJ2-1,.,CASSLGTIRYNEQFF,TGTGCCAGCAGCTTGGGGACTATTCGGTACAATGAGCAGTTCTTC
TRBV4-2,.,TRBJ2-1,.,CASSQDAGQFF,TGTGCCAGCAGCCAAGACGCGGGACAGTTCTTC
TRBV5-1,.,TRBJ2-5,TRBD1,CASSPGTGVQETQYF,TGCGCCAGCAGCCCCGGGACAGGGGTACAAGAGACCCAGTACTTC
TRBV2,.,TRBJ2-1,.,CAPGVEQFF,TGTGCACCCGGGGTCGAGCAGTTCTTC
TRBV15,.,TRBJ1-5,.,CATSREGRNNQPQHF,TGTGCCACCAGCAGAGAGGGCAGGAACAATCAGCCCCAGCATTTT
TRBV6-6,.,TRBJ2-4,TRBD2,CASSLREGIQYF,TGTGCCAGCAGTTTAAGGGAGGGCATTCAGTACTTC
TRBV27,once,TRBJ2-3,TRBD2,CASSFGGRAWTQYF,TGTGCCAGCAGTTTTGGCGGGAGGGCCTGGACGCAGTATTTT
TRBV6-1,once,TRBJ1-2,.,CASRYPGTNNYGYTF,TGTGCCAGCAGGTACCCAGGGACTAATAACTATGGCTACACCTTC
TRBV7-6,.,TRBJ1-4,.,CASSSRATNEKLFF,TGTGCCAGCAGCTCGAGGGCAACTAATGAAAAACTGTTTTTT
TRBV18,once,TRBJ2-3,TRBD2,CASLGGVAGGVADTQYF,TGTGCCAGCTTGGGGGGGGTGGCGGGAGGGGTGGCAGATACGCAGTATTTT
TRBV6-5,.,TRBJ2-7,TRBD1,CASSYSFQGAYEQYF,TGTGCCAGCAGTTACTCGTTTCAGGGGGCCTACGAGCAGTACTTC
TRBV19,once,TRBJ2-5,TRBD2,CASSIGKLAGNQETQYF,TGTGCCAGTAGTATAGGGAAACTAGCGGGGAACCAAGAGACCCAGTACTTC
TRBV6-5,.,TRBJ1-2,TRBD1,CARGTVNGYTF,TGTGCCCGCGGGACAGTGAATGGCTACACCTTC